A selection of T cell receptor beta chains follows, all from one sample in a study of CD8 T cells in Susac syndrome. TCRdb fed the immunoSEQ multiplex PCR reads into MiXCR, producing one record per CDR3 protein. The data contain about 190,000 distinct CDR3 sequences, around 95% of them singletons. The specimen sequenced was CD4+ T cells from PBMCs. Source of these receptors: a human donor with Susac syndrome. The CDR3 runs from the conserved cysteine through the conserved F or W. A D gene is named only where the DNA matches it firmly. Expanded clones are given a class, and other clones once, few, many or no size at all.

D,V,J,size,DNA,CDR3
NA,TRBV4-1,TRBJ2-5,NA,TGCGCCAGCAGCCAAGAGAGGCCGGGCCTTCAAGAGACCCAGTACTTC,CASSQERPGLQETQYF
TRBD1,TRBV30,TRBJ1-1,NA,TGTGCCTGGGGCCGACAGGGGGTGAGCACTGAAGCTTTCTTT,CAWGRQGVSTEAFF
NA,TRBV20-1,TRBJ2-3,NA,TGCAGTGCTAGAGTTAGAAGCGGCGGGGATACGCAGTATTTT,CSARVRSGGDTQYF
NA,TRBV29-1,TRBJ2-5,NA,TGCAGCGTTGGCGTTGCTGGGGAGACCCAGTACTTC,CSVGVAGETQYF
NA,TRBV5-6,TRBJ2-7,NA,TGTGCCAGCAGCCAAGGACTGATTACCCGGCGCGAGCAGTACTTC,CASSQGLITRREQYF
NA,TRBV5-1,TRBJ2-1,NA,TGCGCCAGCAGCTTGGGCCCAGGCCCCAATGAGCAGTTCTTC,CASSLGPGPNEQFF
NA,TRBV6-2/TRBV6-3,TRBJ1-5,NA,TGTGCCAGCAGTTACTCTGGCCCCTCTTGGCCCCAGCATTTT,CASSYSGPSWPQHF
NA,TRBV12-3/TRBV12-4,TRBJ1-6,NA,TGTGCCAGCAGTTGGCAGGGGTATAATTCACCCCTCCACTTT,CASSWQGYNSPLHF
NA,TRBV4-3,TRBJ2-6,NA,TGCGCCAGCAGCCAGGGGGGACCCACAACCTCTGGGGCCAACGTCCTGACTTTC,CASSQGGPTTSGANVLTF
NA,TRBV6-2/TRBV6-3,TRBJ1-2,NA,TGTGCCAGCAGTTACTCAAGATTCCGTAACTATGGCTACACCTTC,CASSYSRFRNYGYTF
TRBD1,TRBV4-1,TRBJ2-3,NA,TGCGCCAGCAGCCGCTTAGGACAGGGCACAGATACGCAGTATTTT,CASSRLGQGTDTQYF
NA,TRBV5-1,TRBJ1-1,NA,TGCGCCAGCAGCTTGGCGGCAGGGTTGGACACTGAAGCTTTCTTT,CASSLAAGLDTEAFF
NA,TRBV6-6,TRBJ2-1,NA,TGTGCCAGCAGTTTCGACAGGACTATGTACAATGAGCAGTTCTTC,CASSFDRTMYNEQFF
TRBD1,TRBV5-6,TRBJ1-1,NA,TGTGCCAGCAGCCCCGGGACAGGGGGCGTGGATGAAGCTTTCTTT,CASSPGTGGVDEAFF
NA,TRBV9,TRBJ2-7,NA,TGTGCCAGCAGCGAAGGGGAAGGCGGGTACGAGCAGTACTTC,CASSEGEGGYEQYF
NA,TRBV12-3/TRBV12-4,TRBJ2-2,NA,TGTGCCAGCAGTTTAGCAGGGTCTGCCGGGGAGCTGTTTTTT,CASSLAGSAGELFF
NA,TRBV11-2,TRBJ1-2,NA,TGTGCCAGCAGCCAGGGGTTGTATGGCTACACCTTC,CASSQGLYGYTF
NA,TRBV20-1,TRBJ2-7,NA,TGCAGTGCTAGAAAACCCTCGAGGAGCGATAGCTACGAGCAGTACTTC,CSARKPSRSDSYEQYF
TRBD2,TRBV20-1,TRBJ2-2,NA,TGCAGTGCTGTAACCAACTCACTAGCGGGGGCCCTCGGGGGAGGGGAGCTGTTTTTT,CSAVTNSLAGALGGGELFF
NA,TRBV20-1,TRBJ2-2,NA,TGCAGTGCTAGACAGGGAGCCGGGGAGCTGTTTTTT,CSARQGAGELFF
NA,TRBV3-1,TRBJ2-5,NA,TGTGCCAGCAGCCTACTAGGCGCGGAGACCCAGTACTTC,CASSLLGAETQYF
NA,TRBV20-1,TRBJ1-6,NA,TGCAGTGCTCCCGGGACTCCAAATTCACCCCTCCACTTT,CSAPGTPNSPLHF
NA,TRBV5-1,TRBJ2-1,NA,TGCGCCAGCAGCTTGGCGATAGAGCAGTTCTTC,CASSLAIEQFF
NA,TRBV4-1,TRBJ2-7,NA,TGCGCCAGCAGCCTGGGTCGGGGCAGCGACGAGCAGTACTTC,CASSLGRGSDEQYF
TRBD2,TRBV24-1,TRBJ2-3,NA,TGTGCCACCAGTGACCCTAGCGGGGTCACAGATACGCAGTATTTT,CATSDPSGVTDTQYF
TRBD1,TRBV15,TRBJ2-5,NA,TGTGCCACCAGCCGCGGACAGGATAGCTTTCAAGAGACCCAGTACTTC,CATSRGQDSFQETQYF
NA,TRBV12-3/TRBV12-4,TRBJ1-1,NA,TGTGCCAGCACCTTACTCGGTGGAGGCACTGAAGCTTTCTTT,CASTLLGGGTEAFF
NA,TRBV3-1,TRBJ2-2,NA,TGTGCCAGCAGCCTTCGGGATCCCAGGAAGACCGGGGAGCTGTTTTTT,CASSLRDPRKTGELFF
NA,TRBV25-1,TRBJ2-7,NA,TGTGCCAGCAGCAGTCTCAGCCACGAGCAGTACTTC,CASSSLSHEQYF
NA,TRBV12-3/TRBV12-4,TRBJ2-7,once,TGTGCCAGCACCTACGGGAGATCCTACGAGCAGTACTTC,CASTYGRSYEQYF
NA,TRBV12-3/TRBV12-4,TRBJ2-2,once,TGTGCCAGCAGCCGCGACTCGTGGGGGGCCGGAACCGGGGAGCTGTTTTTT,CASSRDSWGAGTGELFF
TRBD1,TRBV10-3,TRBJ2-7,NA,TGTGCCACCTGGGACAGGGGGCGGGACGAGCAGTACTTC,CATWDRGRDEQYF